This TCR beta chain was captured by sequencing in a study of shared clonotypes between healthy human individuals. Details on this clone: Its antigen is unidentified.

The CDR3 is 13 amino acids. Trimming pared 4 bases from V and 5 bases from J, leaving 11 bases between. Germline CDR1 reads MGHRA; CDR2 reads YSYEKL. Study outcomes and limitations: Researchers sampled blood only, noting tissue repertoires likely differ.

CD8 cells classed as naive were CD45RO-negative and positively selected for CCR7, excluding terminally differentiated effector memory CD45RA+ cells. The donors were adults (healthy and HIV-negative) with no recent acute infections or vaccinations. For every subset, genomic DNA was evenly distributed across several immunoSEQ plates. Assay used: immunoSEQ multiplex PCR; TCRdb lists only in-frame clones, some missing. Here the sample spans around 620,000 clones, roughly 95% being singletons. Material for sequencing was naive CD8+ T cells sorted from blood. The sequence was obtained from a woman between 25 and 40 years old in good health. The chain carries TRBV4-1 and TRBJ2-5, with a tentative D call TRBD2 (6 bases). The CDR3 coding sequence is TGCGCCAGCAGCCTTGGACTAACGGAGACCCAGTACTTC. Amino acid sequence: CASSLGLTETQYF.